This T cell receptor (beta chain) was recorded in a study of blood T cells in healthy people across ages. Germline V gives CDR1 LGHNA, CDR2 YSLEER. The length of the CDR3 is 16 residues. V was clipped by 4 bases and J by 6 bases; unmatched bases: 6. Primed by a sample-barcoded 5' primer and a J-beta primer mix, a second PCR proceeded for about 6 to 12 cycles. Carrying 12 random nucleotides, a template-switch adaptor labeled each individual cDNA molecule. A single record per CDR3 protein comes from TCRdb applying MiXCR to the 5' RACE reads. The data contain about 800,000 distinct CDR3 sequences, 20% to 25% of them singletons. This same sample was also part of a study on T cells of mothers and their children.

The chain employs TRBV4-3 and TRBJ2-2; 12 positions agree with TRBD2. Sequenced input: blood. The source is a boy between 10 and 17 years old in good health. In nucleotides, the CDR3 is TGCGCCAGCAGCCCCGGACTAGCGGGATCCCCCGGGGAGCTGTTTTTT. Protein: CASSPGLAGSPGELFF.